The following is a TCR beta chain sequence with its context. This sample stems from a study of blood T cell repertoires in COVID-19. Overall study: The United States, Italy and Spain provided the acute and convalescent COVID-19 samples.

The CDR3 runs to 16 residues. Germline V gives CDR1 MDHEN, CDR2 SYDVKM. The junction had 10 bases not matched to a gene; V was cut back by 2 bases and J by 4 bases. The protocol was immunoSEQ multiplex PCR, while the TCRdb copy is restricted to in-frame clones and leaves out a portion. The sample lists some 360,000 clones; around nine tenths were seen once. Within 2 weeks of study entry, exposed participants had contacted a PCR-confirmed or clinician-diagnosed COVID-19 case. J is TRBJ1-1 and V is TRBV28, with 7 bases matching TRBD1. Sequenced material: PBMCs or T cells enriched from blood (not recorded which). This TCR came from a woman aged 25-40 years who had been exposed to COVID-19. The CDR3 coding sequence is TGTGCCAGCAGTTTACCCCGCCCGGGGGACAGCACTGAAGCTTTCTTT. Protein: CASSLPRPGDSTEAFF. Full variable domain (remainder filled in from reference TRBV28 and TRBJ1-1): DVKVTQSSRYLVKRTGEKVFLECVQDMDHENMFWYRQDPGLGLRLIYFSYDVKMKEKGDIPEGYSVSREKKERFSLILESASTNQTSMYLCASSLPRPGDSTEAFFGQGTRLTVV.